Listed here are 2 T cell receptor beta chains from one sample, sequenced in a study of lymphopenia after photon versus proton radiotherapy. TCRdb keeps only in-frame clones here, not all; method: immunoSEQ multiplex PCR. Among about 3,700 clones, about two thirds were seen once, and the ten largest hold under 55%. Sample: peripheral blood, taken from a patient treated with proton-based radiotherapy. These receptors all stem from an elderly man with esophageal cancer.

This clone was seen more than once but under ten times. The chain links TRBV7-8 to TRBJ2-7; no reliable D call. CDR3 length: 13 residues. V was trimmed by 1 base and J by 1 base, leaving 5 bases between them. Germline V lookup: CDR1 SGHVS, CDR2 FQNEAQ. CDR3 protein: CASSLGPSYEQYF. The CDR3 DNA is TGTGCCAGCAGCTTAGGACCTTCCTACGAGCAGTACTTC.

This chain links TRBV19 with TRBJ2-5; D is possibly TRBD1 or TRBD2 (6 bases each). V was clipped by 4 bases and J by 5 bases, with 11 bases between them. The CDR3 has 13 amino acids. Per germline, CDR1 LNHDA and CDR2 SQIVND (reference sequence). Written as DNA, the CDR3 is TGTGCCAGTAGTAGAGGGGGGCCTGAGACCCAGTACTTC. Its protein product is CASSRGGPETQYF.